The entry below gives a single TCR beta chain sequence along with its context. The antigen is unknown. PCR used 60 Vbeta primers and 13 Jbeta primers. Using immunoSEQ multiplex PCR, the repertoire was profiled, and TCRdb retains in-frame clones only, with some absent. The sample records 120,000 or so clones, around 80% being singletons. This record belongs to a study of cytomegalovirus exposure and HLA in healthy donors. Overall study results and limits: Immune exposure was documented only through CMV serostatus. It was reportedly the case that the classifier diagnosed cytomegalovirus status with high specificity and sensitivity.

V shed 1 base and J shed 0 bases, with 9 bases lying between them. Germline V gene sequence: CDR1 SGHTA, CDR2 FQGTGA. The CDR3 extends over 15 amino acids. The sequenced sample consisted of PBMCs. The V gene is TRBV7-3, the J gene TRBJ1-1; no clear D. The receptor was isolated from a man aged 45 to 65 in good health and CMV-seronegative. DNA of the CDR3: TGTGCCAGCAGCTTAAATAGAGGCATGAACACTGAAGCTTTCTTT. Translation gives CASSLNRGMNTEAFF.